This T cell receptor beta chain was sequenced for a study of neoadjuvant nivolumab and ipilimumab in lung cancer. On the study more broadly: The combination arm added day-1 ipilimumab 1 mg/kg to nivolumab 3 mg/kg on days 1, 15, 29.

General study results and limits: Only a small number of samples underwent TCR sequencing.

Germline CDR1 SQVTM, CDR2 ANQGSEA. The CDR3 loop spans 12 amino acids. With 1 base removed from V and 8 bases from J, the gap between germline ends came to 10 bases. TCRdb's copy holds only in-frame clones and misses some; the assay was immunoSEQ multiplex PCR. The table includes roughly 20,000 clones, over 70% detected once. This clone has a single count. Antigen: not known. The J gene is TRBJ2-3, the V gene TRBV29-1; D is undetermined. Here the sequenced sample was peripheral blood, taken before neoadjuvant nivolumab, alone or with ipilimumab. The clonotype originates from an adult with non-small cell lung cancer. CDR3: CSVEVADLTQYF. In DNA, the CDR3 is TGCAGCGTTGAAGTGGCGGACCTTACGCAGTATTTT.